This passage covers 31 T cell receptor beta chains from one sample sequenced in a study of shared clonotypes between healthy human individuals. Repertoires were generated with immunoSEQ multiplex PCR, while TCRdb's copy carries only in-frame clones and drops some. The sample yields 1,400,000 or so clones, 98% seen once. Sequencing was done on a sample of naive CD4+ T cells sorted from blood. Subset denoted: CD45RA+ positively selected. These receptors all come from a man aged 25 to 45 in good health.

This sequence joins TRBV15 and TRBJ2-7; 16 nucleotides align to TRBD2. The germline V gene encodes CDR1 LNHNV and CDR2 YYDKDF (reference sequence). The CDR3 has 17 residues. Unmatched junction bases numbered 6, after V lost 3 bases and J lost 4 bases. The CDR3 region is CATSRTLGLAGGYEQYF. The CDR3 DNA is TGTGCCACCAGCAGGACCCTGGGACTAGCGGGAGGGTACGAGCAGTACTTC.

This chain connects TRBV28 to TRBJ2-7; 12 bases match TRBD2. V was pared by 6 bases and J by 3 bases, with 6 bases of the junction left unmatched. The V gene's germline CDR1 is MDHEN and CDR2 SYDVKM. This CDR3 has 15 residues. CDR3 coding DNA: TGTGCCAGCAGCATCGGGACTAGCGGGTTCTACGAGCAGTACTTC. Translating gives CASSIGTSGFYEQYF.

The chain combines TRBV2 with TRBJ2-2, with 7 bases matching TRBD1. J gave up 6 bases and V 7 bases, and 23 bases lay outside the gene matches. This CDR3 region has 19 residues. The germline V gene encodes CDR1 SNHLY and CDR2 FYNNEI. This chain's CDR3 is CASTAAGGRGLGLPGELFF. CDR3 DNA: TGTGCCAGCACCGCAGCCGGTGGCAGGGGGTTGGGGCTTCCCGGGGAGCTGTTTTTT.

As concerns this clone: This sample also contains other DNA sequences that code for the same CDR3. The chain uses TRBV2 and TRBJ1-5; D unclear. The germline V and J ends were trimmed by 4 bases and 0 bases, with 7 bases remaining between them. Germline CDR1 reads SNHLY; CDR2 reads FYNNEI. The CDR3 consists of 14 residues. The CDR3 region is CASSVRDSNQPQHF. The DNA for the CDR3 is TGTGCCAGCAGTGTAAGGGATAGCAATCAGCCCCAGCATTTT.

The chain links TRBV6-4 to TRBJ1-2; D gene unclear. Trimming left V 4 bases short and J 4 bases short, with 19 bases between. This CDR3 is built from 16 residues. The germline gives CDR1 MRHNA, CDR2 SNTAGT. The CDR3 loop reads CASSGSTEELRYGYTF. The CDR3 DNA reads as TGTGCCAGCAGTGGTTCGACGGAGGAACTTCGCTATGGCTACACCTTC.

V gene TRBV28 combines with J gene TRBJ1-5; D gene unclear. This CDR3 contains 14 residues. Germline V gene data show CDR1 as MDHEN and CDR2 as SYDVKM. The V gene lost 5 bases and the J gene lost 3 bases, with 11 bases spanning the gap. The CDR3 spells CASSRRQTNQPQHF. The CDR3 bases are TGTGCCAGCAGTAGACGCCAGACCAATCAGCCCCAGCATTTT.

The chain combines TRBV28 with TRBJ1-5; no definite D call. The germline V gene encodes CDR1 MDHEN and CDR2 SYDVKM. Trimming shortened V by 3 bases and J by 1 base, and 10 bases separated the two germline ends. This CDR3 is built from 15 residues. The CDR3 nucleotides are TGTGCCAGCAGTTTTGCCAACCCAAGCAATCAGCCCCAGCATTTT. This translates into CASSFANPSNQPQHF.

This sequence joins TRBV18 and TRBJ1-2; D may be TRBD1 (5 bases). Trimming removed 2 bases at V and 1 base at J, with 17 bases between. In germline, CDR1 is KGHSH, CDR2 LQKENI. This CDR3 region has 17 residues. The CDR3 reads CASSPYPGTPLNYGYTF. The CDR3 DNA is TGTGCCAGCTCACCATACCCCGGGACTCCCCTTAACTATGGCTACACCTTC.

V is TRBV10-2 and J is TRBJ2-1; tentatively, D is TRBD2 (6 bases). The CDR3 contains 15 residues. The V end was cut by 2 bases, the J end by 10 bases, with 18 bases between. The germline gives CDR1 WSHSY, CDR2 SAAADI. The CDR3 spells CASSETSIAGEEQFF. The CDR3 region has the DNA TGCGCCAGCAGTGAGACTAGCATAGCAGGAGAGGAGCAGTTCTTC.

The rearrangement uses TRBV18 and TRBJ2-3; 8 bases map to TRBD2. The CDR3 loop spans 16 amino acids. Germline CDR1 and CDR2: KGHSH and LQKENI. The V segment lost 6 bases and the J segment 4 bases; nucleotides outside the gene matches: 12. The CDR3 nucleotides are TGTGCCAGCTCCTCACTGACCGGGACTAGGGCAGATACGCAGTATTTT. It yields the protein CASSSLTGTRADTQYF.

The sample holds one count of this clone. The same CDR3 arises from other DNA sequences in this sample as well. The CDR3 loop reads CASSVGGTGETQYF. In DNA, the CDR3 is TGTGCCAGCAGCGTGGGAGGGACGGGAGAGACCCAGTACTTC. The chain carries TRBV9 and TRBJ2-5; 7 bases are shared with TRBD2. Germline lookup yields CDR1 SGDLS and CDR2 YYNGEE. The CDR3 loop spans 14 amino acids. With V trimmed by 2 bases and J by 4 bases, 5 bases remained unmatched.

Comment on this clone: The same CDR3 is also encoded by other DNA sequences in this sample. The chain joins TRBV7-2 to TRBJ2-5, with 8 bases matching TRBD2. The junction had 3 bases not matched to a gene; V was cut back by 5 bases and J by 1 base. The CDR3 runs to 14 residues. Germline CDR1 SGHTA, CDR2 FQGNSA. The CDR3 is CASSRGGSQETQYF. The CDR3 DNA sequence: TGTGCCAGCAGCCGCGGGGGGAGCCAAGAGACCCAGTACTTC. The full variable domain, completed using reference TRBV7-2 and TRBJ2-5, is GAGVSQSPSNKVTEKGKDVELRCDPISGHTALYWYRQSLGQGLEFLIYFQGNSAPDKSGLPSDRFSAERTGGSVSTLTIQRTQQEDSAVYLCASSRGGSQETQYFGPGTRLLVL.

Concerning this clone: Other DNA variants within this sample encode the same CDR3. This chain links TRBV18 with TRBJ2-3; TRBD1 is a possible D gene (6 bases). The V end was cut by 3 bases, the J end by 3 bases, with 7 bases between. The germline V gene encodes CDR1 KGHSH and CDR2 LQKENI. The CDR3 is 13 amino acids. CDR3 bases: TGTGCCAGCTCACCCCAGGGGACAGATACGCAGTATTTT. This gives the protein CASSPQGTDTQYF.

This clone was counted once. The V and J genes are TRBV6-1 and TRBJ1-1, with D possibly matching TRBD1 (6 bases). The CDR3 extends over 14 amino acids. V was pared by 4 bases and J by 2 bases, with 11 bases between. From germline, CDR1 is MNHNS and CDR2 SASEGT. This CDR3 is CASSAGTPNTEAFF. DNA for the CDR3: TGTGCCAGCAGTGCGGGGACACCTAACACTGAAGCTTTCTTT.

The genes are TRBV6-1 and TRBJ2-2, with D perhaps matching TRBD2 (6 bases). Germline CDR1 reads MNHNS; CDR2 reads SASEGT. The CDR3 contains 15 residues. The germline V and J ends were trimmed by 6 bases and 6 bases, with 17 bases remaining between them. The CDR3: CASSSYPGAAGELFF. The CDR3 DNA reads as TGTGCCAGCAGCTCCTACCCGGGAGCGGCCGGGGAGCTGTTTTTT.

The CDR3 loop reads CASSERWSSTDTQYF. In DNA form, the CDR3 reads TGTGCCAGCAGTGAAAGGTGGTCCAGCACAGATACGCAGTATTTT. This chain links TRBV2 with TRBJ2-3; no reliable D call. The length of the CDR3 is 15 residues. V gave up 2 bases and J gave up 0 bases, with 9 bases separating them. Germline-derived CDR1 and CDR2 are SNHLY and FYNNEI.

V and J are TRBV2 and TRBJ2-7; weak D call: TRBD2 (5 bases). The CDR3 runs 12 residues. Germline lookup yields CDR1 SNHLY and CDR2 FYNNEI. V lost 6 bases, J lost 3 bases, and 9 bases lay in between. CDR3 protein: CASRAGDYEQYF. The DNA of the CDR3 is TGTGCCAGCAGGGCCGGGGACTACGAGCAGTACTTC.

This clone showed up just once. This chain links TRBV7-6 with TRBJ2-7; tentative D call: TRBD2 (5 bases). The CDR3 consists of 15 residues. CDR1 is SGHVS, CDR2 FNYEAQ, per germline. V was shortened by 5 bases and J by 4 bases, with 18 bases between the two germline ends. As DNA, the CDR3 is TGTGCCAGCAGCCCAATGGGTCGGGGAAGTTACGAGCAGTACTTC. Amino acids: CASSPMGRGSYEQYF. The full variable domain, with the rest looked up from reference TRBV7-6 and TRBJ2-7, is GAGVSQSPRYKVTKRGQDVALRCDPISGHVSLYWYRQALGQGPEFLTYFNYEAQQDKSGLPNDRFSAERPEGSISTLTIQRTEQRDSAMYRCASSPMGRGSYEQYFGPGTRLTVT.

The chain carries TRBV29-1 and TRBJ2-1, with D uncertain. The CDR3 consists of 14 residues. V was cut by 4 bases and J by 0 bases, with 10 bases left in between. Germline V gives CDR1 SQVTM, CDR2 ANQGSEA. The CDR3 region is CSVAVVSSYNEQFF. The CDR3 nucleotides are TGCAGCGTTGCGGTAGTGAGCTCCTACAATGAGCAGTTCTTC.

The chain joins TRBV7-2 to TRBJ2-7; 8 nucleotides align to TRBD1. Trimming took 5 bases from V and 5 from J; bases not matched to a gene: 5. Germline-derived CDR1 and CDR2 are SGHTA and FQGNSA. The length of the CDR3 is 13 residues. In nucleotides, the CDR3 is TGTGCCAGCAGCCTAGACAGGGGAGACGAGCAGTACTTC. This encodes CASSLDRGDEQYF.

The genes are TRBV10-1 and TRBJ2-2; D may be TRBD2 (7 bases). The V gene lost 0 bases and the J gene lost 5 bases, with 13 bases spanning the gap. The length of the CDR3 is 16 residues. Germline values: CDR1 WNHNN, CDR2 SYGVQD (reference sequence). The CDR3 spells CASSESGGRRTGELFF. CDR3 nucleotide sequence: TGCGCCAGCAGTGAGTCGGGGGGGCGAAGAACCGGGGAGCTGTTTTTT.

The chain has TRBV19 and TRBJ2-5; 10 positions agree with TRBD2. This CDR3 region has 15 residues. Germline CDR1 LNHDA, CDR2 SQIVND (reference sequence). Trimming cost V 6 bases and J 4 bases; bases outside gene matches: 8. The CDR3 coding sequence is TGTGCCAGTAGGTTAGCGGGAGGTCACGGAGAGACCCAGTACTTC. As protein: CASRLAGGHGETQYF. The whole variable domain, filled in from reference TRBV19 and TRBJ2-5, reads DGGITQSPKYLFRKEGQNVTLSCEQNLNHDAMYWYRQDPGQGLRLIYYSQIVNDFQKGDIAEGYSVSREKKESFPLTVTSAQKNPTAFYLCASRLAGGHGETQYFGPGTRLLVL.

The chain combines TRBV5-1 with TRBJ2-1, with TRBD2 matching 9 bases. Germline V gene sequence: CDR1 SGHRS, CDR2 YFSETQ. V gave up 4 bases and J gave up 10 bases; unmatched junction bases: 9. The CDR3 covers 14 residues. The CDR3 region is CASSLIAGAREQFF. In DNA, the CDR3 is TGCGCCAGCAGCCTAATAGCGGGAGCTAGGGAGCAGTTCTTC.

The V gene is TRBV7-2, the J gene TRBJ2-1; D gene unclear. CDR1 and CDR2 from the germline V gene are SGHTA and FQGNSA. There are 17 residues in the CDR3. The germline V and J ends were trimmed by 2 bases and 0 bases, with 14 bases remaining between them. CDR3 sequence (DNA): TGTGCCAGCAGCTTAAAGCTTGGCCGGAGCTCCTACAATGAGCAGTTCTTC. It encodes CASSLKLGRSSYNEQFF.

The CDR3 here is CAWSPSGSGELFF. In DNA form, the CDR3 reads TGTGCCTGGAGTCCTAGCGGGAGCGGGGAGCTGTTTTTT. This chain links TRBV30 with TRBJ2-2, with 10 bases fitting TRBD2. Germline V gene lookup returns CDR1 GTSNPN and CDR2 SVGIG (reference sequence). J lost 7 bases, V lost 2 bases, and 1 base had no gene match. The CDR3 is made up of 13 amino acids.

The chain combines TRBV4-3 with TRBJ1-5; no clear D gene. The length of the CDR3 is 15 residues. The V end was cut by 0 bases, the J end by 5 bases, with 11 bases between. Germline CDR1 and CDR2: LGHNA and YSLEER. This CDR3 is CASSQEFPSDQPQHF. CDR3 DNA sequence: TGCGCCAGCAGCCAAGAATTTCCGTCGGATCAGCCCCAGCATTTT.

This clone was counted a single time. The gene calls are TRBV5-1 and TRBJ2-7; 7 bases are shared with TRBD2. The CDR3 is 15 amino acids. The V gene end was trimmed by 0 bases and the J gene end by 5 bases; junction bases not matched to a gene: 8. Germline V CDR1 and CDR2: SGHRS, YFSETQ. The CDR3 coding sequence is TGCGCCAGCAGCTTGGTAGGCGGGAGAAGGGACGAGCAGTACTTC. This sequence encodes CASSLVGGRRDEQYF.

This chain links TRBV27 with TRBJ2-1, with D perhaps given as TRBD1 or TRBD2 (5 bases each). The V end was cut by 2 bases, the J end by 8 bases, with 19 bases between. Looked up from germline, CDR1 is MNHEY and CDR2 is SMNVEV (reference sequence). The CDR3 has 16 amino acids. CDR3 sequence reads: CASSLTGTLPLHEQFF. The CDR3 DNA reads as TGTGCCAGCAGTTTAACCGGGACCCTCCCTCTGCATGAGCAGTTCTTC.

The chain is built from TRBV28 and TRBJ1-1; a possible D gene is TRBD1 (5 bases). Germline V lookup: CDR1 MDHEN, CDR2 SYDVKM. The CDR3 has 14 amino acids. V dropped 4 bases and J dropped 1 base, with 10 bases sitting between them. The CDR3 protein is CASSWGNGNTEAFF. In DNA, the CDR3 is TGTGCCAGCAGTTGGGGCAACGGGAACACTGAAGCTTTCTTT.

CDR3 sequence reads: CATSNVGRGTDTQYF. CDR3 in DNA: TGTGCCACCAGCAACGTAGGGAGGGGCACAGATACGCAGTATTTT. The rearrangement joins TRBV15 to TRBJ2-3; TRBD2 matches 7 bases. Germline values: CDR1 LNHNV, CDR2 YYDKDF (reference sequence). V was pared by 4 bases and J by 1 base, with 5 bases of the junction left unmatched. The CDR3 has 15 residues. Full variable domain (remainder filled in from reference TRBV15 and TRBJ2-3): DAMVIQNPRYQVTQFGKPVTLSCSQTLNHNVMYWYQQKSSQAPKLLFHYYDKDFNNEADTPDNFQSRRPNTSFCFLDIRSPGLGDTAMYLCATSNVGRGTDTQYFGPGTRLTVL.

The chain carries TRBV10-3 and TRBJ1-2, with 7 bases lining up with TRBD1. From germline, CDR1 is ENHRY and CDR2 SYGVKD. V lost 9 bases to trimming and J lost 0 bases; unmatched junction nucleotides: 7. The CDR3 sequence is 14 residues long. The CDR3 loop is CAIGTEGTNYGYTF. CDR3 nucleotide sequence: TGTGCCATAGGGACAGAAGGGACTAACTATGGCTACACCTTC.